The T cell receptor beta chain described here comes from a study of chemoradiotherapy in HPV16-positive cancers. Repertoires were sampled repeatedly during chemoradiotherapy. The CDR3 runs to 15 residues. Germline V gene data show CDR1 as SGHDT and CDR2 as YYEEEE. The V and J ends lost 1 base and 4 bases, in that order; junction bases with no gene match: 3. Repertoires were generated with immunoSEQ multiplex PCR, while TCRdb's copy carries only in-frame clones and drops some. The sample lists tens of thousands of clones, about nine tenths occurring once. Findings of the study overall: During treatment, candidate HPV-specific clones and E7-related motifs expanded in tumor. Better recurrence-free survival went with HPV-responsive T-cell expansion in HPV16-positive patients.

As regards this clone: The antigen remains undetermined.

Sequencing used blood, obtained from a patient who underwent chemoradiotherapy. The genes are TRBV5-6 and TRBJ2-3, with 10 bases identical to TRBD1. The receptor comes from a human donor with HPV-associated anogenital cancer. The CDR3 DNA reads as TGTGCCAGCAGCTTGATGACAGGGGGCTCAGATACGCAGTATTTT. Translating it yields CASSLMTGGSDTQYF.